This T cell receptor (beta chain) originates from a study of CD8+ T cells in alopecia areata. RNA extraction was followed by reverse transcription into cDNA, which acted as the sequencing template. Sequenced by immunoSEQ multiplex PCR; TCRdb stores in-frame clones only, minus some. This sample has 65,000 to 90,000 clones, with 45% to 60% found just once. Trimming took 3 bases from V and 5 from J, leaving 16 bases between them. This CDR3 has 14 amino acids. Germline CDR1 is SQVTM and CDR2 is ANQGSEA. Sequencing input: NKG2D-high CD8+ T cells sorted from blood. The TCR originated in a human donor with alopecia areata. The chain uses TRBV29-1 and TRBJ2-5; D unclear. The DNA for the CDR3 is TGCAGCGTTGATTATGGGTGGGTTGGGGAGACCCAGTACTTC. Protein sequence: CSVDYGWVGETQYF.